The 8 T cell receptor beta chains listed next were all sequenced from one sample in a study of shared clonotypes between healthy human individuals. Method: immunoSEQ multiplex PCR; TCRdb's copy keeps in-frame clones and lacks some. The table shows more than 2 million clones, with 90% to 95% occurring only once. The sample consisted of naive CD4+ T cells sorted from blood. Subset of the sample: CD45RA+ positively selected. Every receptor here comes from a man between 18 and 29 years old in good health.

The V and J genes are TRBV9 and TRBJ1-2; tentative D call: TRBD1 (5 bases). V lost 4 bases, J lost 2 bases, and 21 bases lay in between. The CDR3 is made up of 17 amino acids. Germline V gene lookup returns CDR1 SGDLS and CDR2 YYNGEE. CDR3 region: CASSYGTTKQWNYGYTF. The DNA for the CDR3 is TGTGCCAGCAGCTACGGGACGACTAAACAATGGAACTATGGCTACACCTTC.

The chain links TRBV7-9 to TRBJ1-6; D is unclear. The CDR3 runs to 14 residues. The germline gives CDR1 SEHNR, CDR2 FQNEAQ (reference sequence). The V end was cut by 5 bases, the J end by 7 bases, with 12 bases between. CDR3 sequence reads: CASSPPNPNSPLHF. The DNA for the CDR3 is TGTGCCAGCAGCCCACCGAACCCGAATTCACCCCTCCACTTT.

This chain links TRBV5-1 with TRBJ1-1; 7 bases are a match to TRBD1. The V segment lost 3 bases and the J segment 3 bases; nucleotides outside the gene matches: 2. The length of the CDR3 is 13 residues. Per germline, CDR1 SGHRS and CDR2 YFSETQ. CDR3 nucleotides: TGCGCCAGCAGCTCCGGGACAGACACTGAAGCTTTCTTT. Its translation: CASSSGTDTEAFF. Looking up the rest from reference TRBV5-1 and TRBJ1-1 gives the full variable domain: KAGVTQTPRYLIKTRGQQVTLSCSPISGHRSVSWYQQTPGQGLQFLFEYFSETQRNKGNFPGRFSGRQFSNSRSEMNVSTLELGDSALYLCASSSGTDTEAFFGQGTRLTVV.

The chain employs TRBV7-2 and TRBJ2-7; 8 bases map to TRBD1. Per the germline V gene, CDR1 is SGHTA and CDR2 is FQGNSA. This CDR3 spans 17 amino acids. With V trimmed by 1 base and J by 1 base, 9 bases remained unmatched. The CDR3 DNA follows: TGTGCCAGCAGCTTAGACTTCTCGTGGACAGGGTCCTACGAGCAGTACTTC. This codes for CASSLDFSWTGSYEQYF.

The V gene is TRBV4-1, the J gene TRBJ1-2, with a weak D call TRBD1 (5 bases). The CDR3 covers 15 residues. The V and J ends lost 4 bases and 0 bases respectively, with 12 bases between them. CDR1 MGHRA and CDR2 YSYEKL come from the germline V gene. The CDR3, as DNA: TGCGCCAGCAGCCGACCCAACAGGACTAACTATGGCTACACCTTC. It yields the protein CASSRPNRTNYGYTF.

This clone was recorded only once. The chain employs TRBV11-3 and TRBJ2-3; D ambiguous. Trimming stripped 5 bases from V and 0 bases from J, with 9 bases between. Germline CDR1 is SGHNT and CDR2 is YENEEA. The CDR3 sequence is 14 residues long. For the CDR3, the DNA is TGTGCCAGCAGCCGAGGATTTAGCACAGATACGCAGTATTTT. It yields the protein CASSRGFSTDTQYF.

The gene calls are TRBV5-4 and TRBJ2-1; 11 bases agree with TRBD1. Losses at the gene ends were 2 bases for V and 4 bases for J; bases not matched to a gene: 5. CDR1 is SGHNT and CDR2 is YYREEE in the germline V gene (reference sequence). There are 16 residues in the CDR3. CDR3 in DNA: TGTGCCAGCAGCTTCGGACAGGGGGCATGGTACAATGAGCAGTTCTTC. Translation: CASSFGQGAWYNEQFF.

This clone has just one count. The chain carries TRBV2 and TRBJ1-5, with a tentative D call TRBD1 (6 bases). The V end lost 4 bases, the J end lost 0 bases, and 10 bases lay between the germline ends. CDR3 length equals 15 residues. Germline lookup yields CDR1 SNHLY and CDR2 FYNNEI. CDR3 nucleotides: TGTGCCAGCAGTGGACAGGACCTTAGCAATCAGCCCCAGCATTTT. It translates to CASSGQDLSNQPQHF.